This section outlines one T cell receptor (beta chain) sequence together with its context. Its target antigen remains unknown. Sequence at one end of the junction differs from germline and may be a read error. The data were taken from a study of OX40 agonist ivuxolimab in advanced cancers. Describing the broader study: The costimulatory receptor OX40 (CD134) was targeted by ivuxolimab, a fully human IgG2 agonistic monoclonal antibody. Intravenous ivuxolimab was administered to patients every 2 weeks at six dose levels: 0.01, 0.1, 0.3, 1.5, 3 and 10 mg/kg. Among the approximately 50 dose-escalation patients, around 19 had hepatocellular carcinoma, approximately 15 melanoma, 9 renal cell carcinoma and 9 head and neck cancer. In the dose-escalation cohort, around four fifths of patients were male, and the mean age was approximately 60 years, with a range of roughly 20 to 79. Prior anti-PD-1, anti-PD-L1 or anti-CTLA-4 therapy was permitted, and approximately 41% of dose-escalation patients had received checkpoint inhibitors. Partial responses occurred in three dose-escalation patients, of whom one had hepatocellular carcinoma and two had cutaneous melanoma. The purpose of peripheral TCRbeta sequencing was to test whether ivuxolimab changed TCR sequence diversity and led to clonal T-cell expansion. The monotherapy dose-escalation portion (N of about 52 patients) of the phase I ivuxolimab trial is reported in the paper. The paper as a whole reports these results and caveats: At doses of 0.1 to 3.0 mg/kg, clonal expansion of both CD4+ and CD8+ blood T cells was observed from baseline to week 6. Low levels of normalized T-cell clonal expansion were also seen in some patients who did not respond. Which antigens the clonally expanded peripheral T cells were specific for was not determined. After ivuxolimab, more expanded clones were found on average in CD8+ T cells than in CD4+ T cells. In the 0.1-3.0 mg/kg groups, partial responders had among the lowest normalized peripheral clonal expansion, particularly in CD8+ T cells.

Patients with autoimmune disease history or receiving systemic immunosuppression were excluded from the trial. Peripheral blood for TCR sequencing was drawn from every dose cohort at baseline, at cycle 4 day 1 and at cycle 7 day 1. The samples were drawn from a first-in-human, open-label, multicenter phase I dose-escalation trial of ivuxolimab. Adults with locally advanced or metastatic head and neck squamous cell, hepatocellular, melanoma or renal cell carcinoma were enrolled in the trial. Before TCR sequencing, CD4+ T cells and CD8+ T cells from peripheral blood were sorted into separate populations. To sequence the TCRbeta CDR3 region, genomic DNA was isolated from the sorted cells. The immunoSEQ Assay was used to sequence the TCRbeta CDR3 regions. Drawn from immuneACCESS, this table holds only the in-frame rearrangements with V and J called that TCRdb kept. Clones are partly lost; checked studies trace under half to an unresolved V gene and leave the rest unexplained. The table for this sample lists about 49,000 clones; about 85% of them were counted only once. In total, the top ten clones hold about a fifth of the sample.

Sequencing used CD4+ or CD8+ T cells sorted from blood, obtained in a trial of the OX40 agonist ivuxolimab. This receptor was identified in an adult with an advanced solid tumor such as melanoma, head and neck, liver or kidney cancer.

The DNA is TGTGCCAGCAGTCCCAATGGGCTCCGGAAGAGTTTC. Translated, this is CASSPNGLRKSF. The rearrangement joined TRBV6-5 to TRBJ2-4; no D gene call is confident. From the germline V gene, CDR1 is MNHEY and CDR2 is SVGAGI. From the cysteine up to the phenylalanine, the CDR3 has a length of 12 residues. Kept here is only the CDR3 DNA, which spans 36 bases and is read in frame from base 1.